The T cell receptor (beta chain) described here comes from a study of T cells after yellow fever vaccination. Study background: Researchers used SMART-Seq v4 Ultra Low Input to prepare fractions that had low cell numbers.

The CDR3 totals 15 residues. V lost 3 bases to trimming and J lost 4 bases; unmatched junction nucleotides: 6. Germline loops: CDR1 LNHNV, CDR2 YYDKDF (reference sequence). Study results and caveats: Most clones from primary vaccination were detected again post-booster (about 95% CD4, 88% CD8). Weaker overall, the secondary response nonetheless peaked faster (day 5 versus 15).

In its sample, this clonotype was seen many times. Its antigen remains unidentified. Researchers made TCR cDNA using 5'RACE template switching, and this step added a universal primer site and UMIs. In TCRdb, the 5' RACE reads were re-called with MiXCR into one record per CDR3 protein. The table has some 500,000 distinct CDR3 sequences, around an eighth seen once. The sequencing here drew on PBMCs, taken on the day of the yellow fever booster vaccination. This chain joins TRBV15 and TRBJ2-1, with 7 bases fitting TRBD1. This sequence was found in a man aged 30-40 years who received the YFV17D yellow fever vaccine. This CDR3 reads CATSRTGTAYNEQFF. DNA for the CDR3: TGTGCCACCAGCAGGACCGGGACAGCTTACAATGAGCAGTTCTTC.